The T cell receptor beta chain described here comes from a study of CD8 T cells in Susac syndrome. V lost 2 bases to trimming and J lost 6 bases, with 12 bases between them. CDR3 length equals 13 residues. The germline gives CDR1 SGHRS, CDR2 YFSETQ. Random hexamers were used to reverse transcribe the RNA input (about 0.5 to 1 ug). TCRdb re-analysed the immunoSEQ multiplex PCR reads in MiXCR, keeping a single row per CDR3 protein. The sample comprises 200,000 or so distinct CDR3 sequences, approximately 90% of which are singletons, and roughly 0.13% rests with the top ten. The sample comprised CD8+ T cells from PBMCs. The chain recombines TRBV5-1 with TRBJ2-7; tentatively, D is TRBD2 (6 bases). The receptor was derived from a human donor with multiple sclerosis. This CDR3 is CASSLASGAEQYF. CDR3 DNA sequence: TGCGCCAGCAGCTTAGCGTCGGGAGCCGAGCAGTACTTC.